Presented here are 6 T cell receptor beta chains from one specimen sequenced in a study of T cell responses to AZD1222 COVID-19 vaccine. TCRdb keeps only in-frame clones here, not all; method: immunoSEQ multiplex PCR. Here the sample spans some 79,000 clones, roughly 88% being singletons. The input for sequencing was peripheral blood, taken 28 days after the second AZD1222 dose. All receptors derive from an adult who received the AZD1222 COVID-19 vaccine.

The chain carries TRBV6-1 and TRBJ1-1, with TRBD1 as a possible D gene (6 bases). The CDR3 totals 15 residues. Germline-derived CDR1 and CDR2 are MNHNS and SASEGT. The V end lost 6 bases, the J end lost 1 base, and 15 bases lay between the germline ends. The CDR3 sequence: CASRIQGGGNTEAFF. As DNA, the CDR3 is TGTGCCAGCAGGATACAGGGAGGTGGGAACACTGAAGCTTTCTTT.

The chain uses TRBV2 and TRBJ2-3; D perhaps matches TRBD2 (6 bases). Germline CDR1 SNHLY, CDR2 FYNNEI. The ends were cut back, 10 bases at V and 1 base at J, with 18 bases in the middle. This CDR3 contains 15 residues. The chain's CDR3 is CATNIQGGGTDTQYF. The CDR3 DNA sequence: TGTGCCACCAACATTCAGGGCGGGGGCACAGATACGCAGTATTTT.

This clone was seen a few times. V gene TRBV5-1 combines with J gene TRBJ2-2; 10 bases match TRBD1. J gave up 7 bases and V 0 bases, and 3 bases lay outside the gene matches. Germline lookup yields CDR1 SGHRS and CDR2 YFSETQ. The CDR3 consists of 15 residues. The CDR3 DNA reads TGCGCCAGCAGCTTGGGGGACAGGGGCAGCGGGGAGCTGTTTTTT. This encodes CASSLGDRGSGELFF.

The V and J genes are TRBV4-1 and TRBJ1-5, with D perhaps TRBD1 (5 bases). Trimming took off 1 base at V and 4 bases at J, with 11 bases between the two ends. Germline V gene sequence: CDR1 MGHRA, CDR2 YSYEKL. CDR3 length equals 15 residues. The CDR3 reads CASSQGGGGNQPQHF. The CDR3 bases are TGCGCCAGCAGCCAAGGCGGGGGGGGTAATCAGCCCCAGCATTTT.

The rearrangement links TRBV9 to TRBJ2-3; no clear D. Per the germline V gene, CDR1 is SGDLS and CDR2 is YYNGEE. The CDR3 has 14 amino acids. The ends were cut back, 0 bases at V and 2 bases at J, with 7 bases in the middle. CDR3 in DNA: TGTGCCAGCAGCGTAGTAGGGAACACAGATACGCAGTATTTT. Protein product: CASSVVGNTDTQYF.

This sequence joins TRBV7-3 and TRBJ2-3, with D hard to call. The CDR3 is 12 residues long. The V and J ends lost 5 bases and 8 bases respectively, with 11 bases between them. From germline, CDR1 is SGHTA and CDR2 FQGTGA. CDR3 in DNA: TGTGCCAGCAGCGCGTCAGCCGGTACGCAGTATTTT. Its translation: CASSASAGTQYF.